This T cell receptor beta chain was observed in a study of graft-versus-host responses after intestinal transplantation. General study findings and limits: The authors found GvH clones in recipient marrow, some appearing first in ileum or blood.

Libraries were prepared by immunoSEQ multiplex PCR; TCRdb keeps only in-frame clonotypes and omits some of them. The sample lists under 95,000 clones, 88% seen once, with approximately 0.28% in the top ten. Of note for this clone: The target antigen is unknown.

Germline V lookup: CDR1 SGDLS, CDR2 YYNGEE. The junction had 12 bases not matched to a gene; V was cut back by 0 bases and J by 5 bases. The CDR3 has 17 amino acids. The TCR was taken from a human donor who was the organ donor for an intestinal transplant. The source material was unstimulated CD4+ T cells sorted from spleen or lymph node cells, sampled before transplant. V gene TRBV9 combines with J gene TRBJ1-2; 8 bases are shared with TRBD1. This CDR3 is CASSVVSGGQGIYGYTF. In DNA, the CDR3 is TGTGCCAGCAGCGTAGTATCTGGAGGACAGGGAATTTATGGCTACACCTTC.